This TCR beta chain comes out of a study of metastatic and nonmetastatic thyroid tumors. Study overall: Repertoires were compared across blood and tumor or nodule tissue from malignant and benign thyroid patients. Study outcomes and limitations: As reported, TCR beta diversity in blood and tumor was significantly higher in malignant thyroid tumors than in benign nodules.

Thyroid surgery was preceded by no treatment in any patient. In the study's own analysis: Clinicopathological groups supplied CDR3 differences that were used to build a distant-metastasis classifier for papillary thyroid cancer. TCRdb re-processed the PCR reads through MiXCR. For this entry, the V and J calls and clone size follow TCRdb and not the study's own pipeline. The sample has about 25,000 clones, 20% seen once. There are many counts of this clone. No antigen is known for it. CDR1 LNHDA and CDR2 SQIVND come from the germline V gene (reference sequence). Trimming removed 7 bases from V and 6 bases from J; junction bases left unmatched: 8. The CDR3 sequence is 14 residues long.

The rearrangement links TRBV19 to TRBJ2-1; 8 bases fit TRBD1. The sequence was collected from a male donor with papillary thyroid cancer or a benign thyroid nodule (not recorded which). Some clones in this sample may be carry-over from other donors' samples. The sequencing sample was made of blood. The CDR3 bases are TGTGCCAGTAAGGGACAGGTCGCGGGCAATGAGCAGTTCTTC. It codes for CASKGQVAGNEQFF.